This T cell receptor beta chain was sequenced for a study of cytomegalovirus exposure and HLA in healthy donors. Study context: From donors who were HLA-typed, an early data release held 80 million to 85 million unique TCRs. General study points: Further analysis, carried out later, found HLA-associated TCR beta chains more clonally expanded than equally common other chains. Compared with the approximately 700-donor mean, an Asian-associated ancestry cluster reportedly had fewer N-insertions, according to a later analysis. Indistinguishability led to the exclusion of some V segments, TRBV6-2 and TRBV6-3 included.

V shed 4 bases, J shed 5 bases, and the junction held 8 bases outside the gene matches. Germline V gives CDR1 SGHRS, CDR2 YFSETQ. The CDR3 is made up of 16 amino acids. Worth noting for this clone: Its antigen is currently unknown.

Both 60 Vbeta primers and 13 Jbeta primers went into the PCR. Profiling relied on immunoSEQ multiplex PCR, and the TCRdb table lists in-frame clones only, not all of them. The profile covers some 190,000 clones, with around 82% appearing a single time and approximately 2% taken by the ten largest. The TCR sequence derives from a man aged 18-30 years in good health and CMV-seronegative. Sequencing input: PBMCs. The chain links TRBV5-1 to TRBJ2-1; TRBD2 aligns across 11 bases. CDR3 coding DNA: TGCGCCAGCAGCCAAGCTCTAGCGGGAGGAAACAATGAGCAGTTCTTC. It encodes CASSQALAGGNNEQFF.